Presented here are 21 T cell receptor beta chains from one specimen sequenced in a study of blood T cell repertoires in COVID-19. The repertoire was sequenced with immunoSEQ multiplex PCR; TCRdb's copy has only in-frame clones and lacks some. This table has 130,000 or so clones, 88% appearing once. Sequencing was carried out using peripheral blood. Receptors originate from a human donor in a cohort sampled during active COVID-19.

This sequence joins TRBV5-5 and TRBJ1-1; D unclear. Germline V CDR1 and CDR2: SGHKS, YYEKEE (reference sequence). This CDR3 region has 12 residues. V lost 4 bases, J lost 8 bases, and 12 bases lay in between. The DNA of the CDR3 is TGTGCCAGCAGCCCGCCGCGGCAGGAAGCTTTCTTT. Its protein product is CASSPPRQEAFF.

The chain has TRBV28 and TRBJ1-1; D is unclear. V shed 7 bases and J shed 1 base, with 10 bases lying between them. The CDR3 has 13 residues. CDR1 and CDR2 from the germline V gene are MDHEN and SYDVKM. The CDR3 reads CASIGLGNTEAFF. The CDR3 region has the DNA TGTGCCAGCATCGGGTTGGGGAACACTGAAGCTTTCTTT.

This clone was observed a single time. This rearrangement joins TRBV7-9 to TRBJ2-3, with D possibly matching TRBD1 (7 bases). Germline-derived CDR1 and CDR2 are SEHNR and FQNEAQ (reference sequence). V lost 7 bases, J lost 3 bases, and 14 bases lay in between. This CDR3 is 14 amino acids long. The CDR3 sequence: CASTQGGGTDTQYF. CDR3 in DNA: TGTGCCAGCACCCAGGGGGGTGGGACAGATACGCAGTATTTT.

The chain employs TRBV28 and TRBJ2-7; 9 bases map to TRBD1. V was pared by 2 bases and J by 2 bases, with 1 base of the junction left unmatched. There are 14 residues in the CDR3. CDR1 and CDR2 from the germline V gene are MDHEN and SYDVKM. In nucleotides, the CDR3 is TGTGCCAGCAGTTTAAGGGACAGGGCCTACGAGCAGTACTTC. Protein: CASSLRDRAYEQYF.

The CDR3 reads CASSQAWPGGPPDEQFF. DNA for the CDR3: TGTGCCAGCAGCCAAGCGTGGCCGGGGGGGCCCCCGGATGAGCAGTTCTTC. The chain combines TRBV4-2 with TRBJ2-1, with 8 bases fitting TRBD2. This CDR3 contains 17 residues. V gave up 1 base and J gave up 8 bases; unmatched junction bases: 13. Per the germline V gene, CDR1 is LGHNA and CDR2 is YNFKEQ.

The chain uses TRBV6-6 and TRBJ1-2; TRBD1 agrees at 9 bases. J gave up 2 bases and V 6 bases, and 7 bases lay outside the gene matches. The germline CDR1 and CDR2 sequences are MNHNY and SVGAGI (reference sequence). The CDR3 runs to 15 residues. The CDR3 sequence: CASSHRTGANYGYTF. The CDR3 DNA is TGTGCCAGCAGCCACCGGACAGGGGCCAACTATGGCTACACCTTC.

The chain uses TRBV5-1 and TRBJ2-3; D might be TRBD2 (6 bases). This CDR3 region has 14 residues. The germline V and J ends were trimmed by 1 base and 3 bases, with 9 bases remaining between them. Germline V gene sequence: CDR1 SGHRS, CDR2 YFSETQ. CDR3 sequence: CASSLSGRTDTQYF. CDR3 sequence (DNA): TGCGCCAGCAGCTTGAGTGGGAGGACAGATACGCAGTATTTT.

CDR3 residues: CASSLSGLAGGSGANVLTF. In DNA form, the CDR3 reads TGTGCCAGCAGCCTTTCGGGACTAGCGGGAGGGTCTGGGGCCAACGTCCTGACTTTC. J is TRBJ2-6 and V is TRBV3-1 (or the pseudogene TRBV3-2), with 16 bases matching TRBD2. The germline CDR1 and CDR2 sequences are LGHDT and YNNKEL (reference sequence). Germline trimming cut 4 bases from V and 1 base from J; bases unmatched to any gene: 4. The CDR3 spans 19 residues.

The chain is built from TRBV5-4 and TRBJ1-5; 7 bases match TRBD1. J was trimmed by 3 bases and V by 4 bases; bases with no gene match: 4. CDR3 size: 14 residues. Germline CDR1 reads SGHNT; CDR2 reads YYREEE (reference sequence). The CDR3 coding sequence is TGTGCCAGCAGCCAGGACAGGAACAATCAGCCCCAGCATTTT. It codes for CASSQDRNNQPQHF.

V is TRBV27 and J is TRBJ2-2, with TRBD2 matching 13 bases. The germline V gene encodes CDR1 MNHEY and CDR2 SMNVEV (reference sequence). The CDR3 sequence is 18 residues long. J lost 5 bases, V lost 3 bases, and 9 bases had no gene match. As DNA, the CDR3 is TGTGCCAGCAGTTTCTTAATTAGACTAGCGGGAGGAACCGGGGAGCTGTTTTTT. It translates to CASSFLIRLAGGTGELFF.

The gene calls are TRBV23-1 and TRBJ2-7, with D unresolved. TRBV23-1 is identified as an open reading frame with a role that is uncertain. The V and J ends lost 1 base and 4 bases respectively, with 8 bases between them. This CDR3 is 13 amino acids long. The CDR3 bases are TGCGCCAGCAGTCAATATCGCAGGTACGAGCAGTACTTC. Translating it yields CASSQYRRYEQYF.

The genes are TRBV6-5 and TRBJ2-5; 8 bases fit TRBD2. This CDR3 comprises 14 residues. CDR1 MNHEY and CDR2 SVGAGI come from the germline V gene. V was clipped by 6 bases and J by 3 bases; unmatched bases: 6. Here the CDR3 reads CASRLLAVEETQYF. Written as DNA, the CDR3 is TGTGCCAGCAGATTACTAGCGGTGGAAGAGACCCAGTACTTC.

This clone has only one observation. The rearrangement links TRBV7-9 to TRBJ2-3; 7 bases are shared with TRBD1. This CDR3 has 14 residues. Germline V lookup: CDR1 SEHNR, CDR2 FQNEAQ (reference sequence). V was pared by 4 bases and J by 2 bases, with 3 bases of the junction left unmatched. The CDR3 protein is CASSSGQATDTQYF. In nucleotides, the CDR3 is TGTGCCAGCAGCTCCGGACAGGCCACAGATACGCAGTATTTT.

The chain uses TRBV27 and TRBJ1-6, with D hard to call. The CDR3 contains 14 residues. Germline values: CDR1 MNHEY, CDR2 SMNVEV (reference sequence). V was shortened by 5 bases and J by 5 bases, with 10 bases between the two germline ends. The CDR3 protein is CASSPPVDNSPLHF. Written as DNA, the CDR3 is TGTGCCAGCAGTCCCCCGGTAGATAATTCACCCCTCCACTTT.

The V call is TRBV5-6, the J call TRBJ1-2, with a tentative D call TRBD1 (6 bases). Trimming removed 0 bases at V and 3 bases at J, with 12 bases between. Germline CDR1 reads SGHDT; CDR2 reads YYEEEE. The CDR3 has 15 amino acids. CDR3 sequence: CASSLADRTDYGYTF. DNA for the CDR3: TGTGCCAGCAGCTTGGCCGACAGGACGGACTATGGCTACACCTTC.

CDR3 amino acids: CASREGTDTQYF. DNA of the CDR3: TGTGCCAGCAGGGAGGGCACAGATACGCAGTATTTT. The chain combines TRBV2 with TRBJ2-3, with D possibly matching TRBD2 (5 bases). CDR1 SNHLY and CDR2 FYNNEI come from the germline V gene. V was pared by 6 bases and J by 1 base, with 5 bases between. The CDR3 extends over 12 amino acids.

A single count supports this clone. CDR3: CSSGVPETQYF. CDR3 bases: TGCAGTAGCGGGGTCCCAGAGACCCAGTACTTC. This chain joins TRBV20-1 and TRBJ2-5; 7 bases align to TRBD2. Germline V gene data show CDR1 as DFQATT and CDR2 as SNEGSKA (reference sequence). The junction had 4 bases not matched to a gene; V was cut back by 8 bases and J by 4 bases. The CDR3 loop spans 11 amino acids.

The chain is built from TRBV3-1 (or the pseudogene TRBV3-2) and TRBJ2-7; possible D gene TRBD2, 5 bases. The V and J ends lost 3 bases and 3 bases respectively, with 12 bases between them. The length of the CDR3 is 14 residues. In germline, CDR1 is LGHDT, CDR2 YNNKEL (reference sequence). The CDR3 DNA reads TGTGCCAGCAGCCACCCGGTCCGGGACTACGAGCAGTACTTC. This gives the protein CASSHPVRDYEQYF.

This CDR3 is CASSPGGQGGFDTEAFF. The CDR3 DNA is TGTGCCAGCAGCCCTGGGGGACAGGGTGGGTTCGACACTGAAGCTTTCTTT. The V call is TRBV7-9, the J call TRBJ1-1; 9 bases are shared with TRBD1. The CDR3 contains 17 residues. The germline V gene has CDR1 SEHNR and CDR2 FQNEAQ (reference sequence). J gave up 3 bases and V 5 bases, and 13 bases lay outside the gene matches.

The chain combines TRBV5-1 with TRBJ2-7, with 9 positions matching TRBD1. V dropped 4 bases and J dropped 7; count of bases not matched to a gene: 12. Germline V CDR1 and CDR2: SGHRS, YFSETQ. The CDR3 is 15 residues long. This chain's CDR3 is CASSLGWDRDREQYF. The CDR3 nucleotides read TGCGCCAGCAGCCTGGGTTGGGACAGGGATCGAGAGCAGTACTTC.

The chain couples TRBV28 to TRBJ1-2, with D perhaps matching TRBD1 (5 bases). Trimming stripped 7 bases from V and 8 bases from J, with 17 bases between. CDR1 and CDR2 from the germline V gene are MDHEN and SYDVKM. The CDR3 has 13 amino acids. The DNA for the CDR3 is TGTGCCAGCACCCCACGGGGGTCCGGGGGCTACACCTTC. This codes for CASTPRGSGGYTF.